This paragraph covers one T cell receptor (beta chain) sequence. Germline CDR1 reads SNHLY; CDR2 reads FYNNEI. V was pared by 6 bases and J by 5 bases, with 13 bases of the junction left unmatched. The CDR3 has 16 amino acids. The PCR used 60 Vbeta and 13 Jbeta primers. Data came from immunoSEQ multiplex PCR; TCRdb stores just in-frame clones and leaves some out. The sample holds fewer than 200,000 clones; roughly 76% are singletons and the top ten take 13%. The record originates from a study of cytomegalovirus exposure and HLA in healthy donors. The TCR sequence derives from a woman between 45 and 65 years old in good health and CMV-seronegative. The sequencing sample was made of PBMCs. The chain is built from TRBV2 and TRBJ2-1; 7 nucleotides match TRBD1. CDR3 nucleotide sequence: TGTGCCAGCAGAGATTTCGACAGGGCGTGGGACAATGAGCAGTTCTTC. Its translation: CASRDFDRAWDNEQFF. The full variable domain, its missing parts supplied by reference TRBV2 and TRBJ2-1, is EPEVTQTPSHQVTQMGQEVILRCVPISNHLYFYWYRQILGQKVEFLVSFYNNEISEKSEIFDDQFSVERPDGSNFTLKIRSTKLEDSAMYFCASRDFDRAWDNEQFFGPGTRLTVL.